These 2 T cell receptor beta chains were all obtained from the same sample, sequenced in a study of Ad26.COV2.S vaccination and SARS-CoV-2 variants. The treatment is: around 19 received Ad26.COV2.S at low or high dose, single or two shots; about 5 received placebo; per-sample allocation not given. Sampling was done on day 63 after the first vaccine or placebo injection. TCRdb's copy holds only in-frame clones and misses some; the assay was immunoSEQ multiplex PCR. Found here are about 240,000 clones, 85% to 90% of them singletons; the top ten hold about 10%. Sequencing used peripheral blood, obtained in a trial of Ad26.COV2.S vaccine versus placebo. Receptor source: a person aged 18-65 years who received the Ad26.COV2.S COVID-19 vaccine or a placebo.

V and J are TRBV28 and TRBJ1-1, with no clear D. This CDR3 spans 13 amino acids. Germline V CDR1 and CDR2: MDHEN, SYDVKM. V was trimmed by 4 bases and J by 1 base, leaving 7 bases between them. The CDR3 bases are TGTGCCAGCAGTTCGATATCGAACACTGAAGCTTTCTTT. Its translation is CASSSISNTEAFF.

The chain couples TRBV28 to TRBJ2-7; TRBD2 agrees at 13 bases. Losses at the gene ends were 6 bases for V and 1 base for J; bases not matched to a gene: 12. The CDR3 is 18 amino acids. The germline gives CDR1 MDHEN, CDR2 SYDVKM. The CDR3 sequence: CASSLGVTSGRVSYEQYF. In nucleotides, the CDR3 is TGTGCCAGCAGCCTGGGGGTAACTAGCGGGAGGGTGTCCTACGAGCAGTACTTC. The complete variable domain, with remaining parts taken from reference TRBV28 and TRBJ2-7, reads DVKVTQSSRYLVKRTGEKVFLECVQDMDHENMFWYRQDPGLGLRLIYFSYDVKMKEKGDIPEGYSVSREKKERFSLILESASTNQTSMYLCASSLGVTSGRVSYEQYFGPGTRLTVT.